The entry that follows covers one T cell receptor beta chain sequence. What this receptor recognizes is not known. No much larger clone is present one base from it, and per-base qualities are unavailable. The CDR3 contains 13 residues, cysteine and phenylalanine counted. Just the 39-base CDR3 DNA is kept, in frame starting at base 1. The germline V gene sets CDR1 to MNHNS and CDR2 to SASEGT. The junction shows trimming of 5 bases on V and 0 bases on J, plus 7 bases between the germline ends. The sample's treatment or condition label is to be understood as: live attenuated yellow fever vaccine strain. Two biological replicates of bulk PBMCs were collected at each blood-draw timepoint. PBMCs were isolated from peripheral blood using a standard Ficoll-Paque protocol. RNA was extracted with TriZol from bulk PBMCs, CD4 and CD8 fractions, and dextramer-positive and dextramer-negative fractions. The data stem from a study of T cells after yellow fever vaccination (dated by TCRdb to 2018 to 2020). A note on the overall study: The SMART-Seq v4 Ultra Low Input RNA kit was used to prepare libraries from fractions with low cell numbers. To follow T-cell clones before and after primary and booster YFV17D yellow fever vaccination, bulk TCR alpha and beta repertoires were sequenced over time. The cohort comprised two healthy male donors, one aged 18 to 30 and one aged 30 to 40 years. Blood samples were taken at several timepoints before and after primary and secondary immunization, and bulk PBMC replicates and cell subsets were isolated.

Synthesis of TCR cDNA relied on 5'RACE template switching, a step that introduced a universal primer site along with unique molecular identifiers. Priming for cDNA synthesis came from both the TCR alpha and TCR beta constant segments. Libraries were amplified in two PCR steps, with sample barcodes and sequencing adapters added in the second step. Sequencing of libraries was done on Illumina HiSeq 2500 (2x100 bp) or NovaSeq (2x150 bp). In the paper's pipeline: Demultiplexing of reads and collapsing into UMI consensus sequences were performed with MIGEC, and V(D)J alignment was carried out with MiXCR. Clonotypes responding to the vaccine were identified with edgeR on replicate PBMC samples, with the criteria of FDR below 0.01 and a log2 fold change above 5 up to day 15. Each bulk clonotype received a CD4 or CD8 identity based on whether the sequenced CD4 or CD8 repertoire contained that clonotype at higher abundance. The public reads were quality trimmed at Q25 with fastp and then assembled into clones with MiXCR by TCRdb, keeping productive beta chains. A single entry per CDR3 protein holds the most common genes and DNA from its merged rows. For this entry, the V and J calls and clone size follow TCRdb and not the study's own pipeline. The sample yields approximately 350,000 distinct CDR3 sequences; approximately 10% were counted once. Together, the top ten hold more than 15% of the sample.

Study-wide findings and limitations: Because abundant contaminating clonotypes from the bulk population could be contained in FACS-sorted repertoires, computational filtering was required. After the booster, most clones that had expanded after primary vaccination were detected again (about 95% of CD4 and under 90% of CD8), suggesting broad maintenance of memory. A small fraction of clonotypes appeared in both the CD4 and CD8 compartments, likely as a result of convergent recombination. Compared with the primary T-cell response, the secondary T-cell response was faster but weaker, reaching its peak on day 5 rather than on day 15. The study included only a couple of donors, which limits how far the findings can be generalized.

This chain joins TRBV6-1 to TRBJ1-2, with TRBD1 as a weak D call on 5 bases. The clonotype was recovered from a man between 18 and 29 years old who received the YFV17D yellow fever vaccine. This specimen consisted of PBMCs, obtained on the day of the first yellow fever vaccination. CDR3 protein: CASSRGTNYGYTF. In nucleotides, the sequence is TGTGCCAGCAGTAGGGGAACTAACTATGGCTACACCTTC.